This entry is about one T cell receptor beta chain. This specimen belongs to a study of blood T cell repertoires in COVID-19. Study as a whole: Samples representing acute and convalescent COVID-19 were sourced from the United States, Italy and Spain. The cDNA or gDNA used as material had been derived from T cells, B-cell-depleted T cells, or PBMCs.

CDR3 length: 15 residues. The ends were cut back, 1 base at V and 1 base at J, with 9 bases in the middle. Germline V gene data show CDR1 as SGHKS and CDR2 as YYEKEE (reference sequence). Per the original data handling: Reference gene primer amplification gave estimated nucleated cell counts. Generated by immunoSEQ multiplex PCR, the TCRdb table keeps only in-frame clones and is missing some. V, J and clone size are those of that table, while D and trimming were read from the DNA. Here the sample spans 150,000 to 200,000 clones, approximately 86% being singletons. The sequence came from a man aged 40-49 years with active or convalescent COVID-19. V is TRBV5-5 and J is TRBJ1-5; possibly TRBD1 for D (5 bases). The sequencing input was peripheral blood. CDR3 in amino acids: CASSLTGLSNQPQHF. In DNA form, the CDR3 reads TGTGCCAGCAGCTTGACAGGCTTAAGCAATCAGCCCCAGCATTTT.